The TCR beta chain described here comes from a study of blood T cell repertoires in COVID-19. The trim removed 5 bases at V and 5 bases at J, leaving 7 bases unmatched. This CDR3 contains 15 residues. CDR1 and CDR2 from the germline V gene are SEHNR and FQNEAQ (reference sequence). Under the authors' procedure: It was from reference gene primer amplification that nucleated cell counts were estimated. Assay used: immunoSEQ multiplex PCR; TCRdb lists only in-frame clones, some missing. That table is the source of V, J and clone size, and D and trimming were worked out from the DNA. This repertoire shows 150,000 to 200,000 clones, roughly 87% found once; its top ten account for roughly 9.6%.

The chain has TRBV7-9 and TRBJ1-4; TRBD1 aligns across 8 bases. Sequencing used PBMCs or T cells enriched from blood (not recorded which). The receptor's source is a man in his fifties who had recovered from COVID-19. The CDR3 nucleotides read TGTGCCAGCAGCCTACTGGGACAGGTGAATGAAAAACTGTTTTTT. Encoded protein: CASSLLGQVNEKLFF.